This T cell receptor beta chain was sequenced during a study of CD8 T cells in Susac syndrome (dated by TCRdb to about 2019). For context, the study as a whole: The study used repertoire sequencing to test whether antigen drove CD8+ T cell activation and differentiation in Susac syndrome. Study-level results and caveats: The number of individuals in the TCR sequencing and HLA analysis was acknowledged as relatively small.

From cysteine to phenylalanine, the CDR3 is 15 amino acids long. Only the CDR3 region is kept as DNA, spanning 45 bases read in frame from base 1. Based on the germline V gene, the CDR1 and CDR2 sequences are SGHTA and FQGTGA. In regard to this clonotype: Its antigen target is currently unknown. At one of its ends the junction is not consistent with the germline gene, which may arise from a read error.

RNA was extracted using the RNeasy kit, and about 0.45 to 1 ug of the RNA was reverse transcribed with random hexamers. TCR beta CDR3 regions were amplified with the immunoSEQ multiplex PCR assay covering 54 Vbeta and 13 Jbeta segments. To correct PCR amplification bias, a synthetic template baseline was used for both primer optimization and computational correction. As for the original processing: Reads were annotated to V, D and J genes according to IMGT and were analyzed with immunoSEQ Analyzer, with only productive sequences retained. To calculate clonality, Shannon entropy was normalized by log2 of the number of productive unique sequences and then subtracted from one. Public and private clones were assessed among the 100 most prevalent clones of each patient and control. Susac-specific clones were defined as absent from healthy and MS cohorts, about 1,100 published viral clones and other ImmuneACCESS disease sequences. TCRdb trimmed public reads at Q25 via fastp, called clones via MiXCR and kept in-frame beta chains. Each entry is one CDR3 protein sequence, shown with its most common DNA and genes. The V and J calls here are based on TCRdb, not the publication. The sample data list roughly 150,000 distinct CDR3 sequences, and less than 95% of these were observed just once. The ten most abundant clones make up 0.09% to 0.1% of the sample.

Peripheral blood CD8+ and CD4+ T cells from healthy donors, Susac syndrome patients and multiple sclerosis patients were profiled using high-throughput TCR beta sequencing. Treatment-naive patients with stable or active relapsing-remitting disease fulfilling revised McDonald criteria were used as multiple sclerosis controls. Bulk CD8+ and CD4+ T cells were purified by magnetic negative isolation, while CD8+ TEMRA cells were enriched using FACS. Blood was drawn into EDTA tubes, processed within 24 hours, and PBMCs were isolated by density gradient centrifugation. PBMCs intended for TCR sequencing were cryopreserved in liquid nitrogen and thawed later in a water bath at 37 degrees C. Purity of sorted or isolated CD4+, CD8+ and CD8+ TEMRA cells was at least 90%.

The sample was CD4+ T cells from PBMCs. The clonotype was recovered from a human donor with multiple sclerosis. The rearranged chain carries TRBV7-3 and TRBJ2-2; the D region possibly corresponds to TRBD1 (5 bases align). The CDR3 has the sequence CASSRKAGNPGELFF. The DNA reads as follows: TGTGCCAGCAGTAGAAAGGCAGGGAACCCCGGGGAGCTGTTTTTT.